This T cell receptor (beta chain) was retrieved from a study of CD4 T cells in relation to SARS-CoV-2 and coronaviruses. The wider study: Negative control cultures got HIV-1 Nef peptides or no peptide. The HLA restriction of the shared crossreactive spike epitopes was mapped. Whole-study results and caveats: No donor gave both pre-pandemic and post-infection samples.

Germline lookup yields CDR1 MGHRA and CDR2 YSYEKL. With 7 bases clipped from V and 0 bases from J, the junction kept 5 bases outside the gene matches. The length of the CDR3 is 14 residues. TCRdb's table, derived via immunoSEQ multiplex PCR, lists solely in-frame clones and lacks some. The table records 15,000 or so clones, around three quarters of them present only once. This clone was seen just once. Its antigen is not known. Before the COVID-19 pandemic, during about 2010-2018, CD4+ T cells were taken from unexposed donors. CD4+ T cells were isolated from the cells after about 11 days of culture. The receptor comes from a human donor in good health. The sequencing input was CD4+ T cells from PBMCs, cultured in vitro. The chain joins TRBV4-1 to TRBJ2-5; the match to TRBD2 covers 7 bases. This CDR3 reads CASTLAENQETQYF. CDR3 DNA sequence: TGCGCCAGCACCCTAGCGGAGAACCAAGAGACCCAGTACTTC.